This is a list of T cell receptor beta chains from one sample in a study of CD8+ T cells in alopecia areata. TCRdb's copy holds only in-frame clones and misses some; the assay was immunoSEQ multiplex PCR. The table lists some 100,000 clones, 60% of them singletons. Sequences were derived from CD8+ T cells sorted from blood, sampled at approximately week 56, from a patient treated with tofacitinib. The receptors shown here come from a human donor with alopecia areata. The CDR3 runs from the conserved cysteine through the conserved F or W. Rows may omit the clone size; those that give it use once, few, many or a size class.

v_call: TRBV4-1; clone_size: once; j_call: TRBJ2-1; cdr3_aa: CASSDDQGDNEQFF
v_call: TRBV27; clone_size: -; j_call: TRBJ2-7; cdr3_aa: CASRPGTGLLYEQYF
v_call: TRBV7-8; clone_size: -; j_call: TRBJ2-2; cdr3_aa: CASSFQGPTGELFF
v_call: TRBV7-3; clone_size: -; j_call: TRBJ2-1; cdr3_aa: CASSLTGTSGYNEQFF
v_call: TRBV2; clone_size: -; j_call: TRBJ2-2; cdr3_aa: CASRIATGFTGELFF
v_call: TRBV27; clone_size: -; j_call: TRBJ1-6; cdr3_aa: CASSPFGQFFGSPLHF
v_call: TRBV4-1; clone_size: -; j_call: TRBJ2-7; cdr3_aa: CASRRNGGAGEQYF
v_call: TRBV5-6; clone_size: -; j_call: TRBJ1-2; cdr3_aa: CASSWSRGYFWGYTF
v_call: TRBV11-2; clone_size: -; j_call: TRBJ2-1; cdr3_aa: CASSLGTGVQFF
v_call: TRBV15; clone_size: -; j_call: TRBJ1-6; cdr3_aa: CATQRPGSSPLHF
v_call: TRBV12-5; clone_size: once; j_call: TRBJ2-2; cdr3_aa: CASVTTNTGELFF
v_call: TRBV7-9; clone_size: -; j_call: TRBJ1-2; cdr3_aa: CASSHQGRDGYTF
v_call: TRBV2; clone_size: -; j_call: TRBJ2-7; cdr3_aa: CASWTDSYEQYF
v_call: TRBV9; clone_size: -; j_call: TRBJ2-5; cdr3_aa: CASSASLGAQETQYF
v_call: TRBV27; clone_size: -; j_call: TRBJ2-5; cdr3_aa: CASSPDRGWQETQYF
v_call: TRBV10-1; clone_size: -; j_call: TRBJ2-7; cdr3_aa: CASSGGVRGGNYEQYF
v_call: TRBV27; clone_size: -; j_call: TRBJ2-5; cdr3_aa: CASSLSPRTGTQETQYF
v_call: TRBV9; clone_size: -; j_call: TRBJ2-2; cdr3_aa: CASSVVSGGELFF